What follows is one TCR beta chain and its context. CDR3 length: 14 residues. V dropped 4 bases and J dropped 6; count of bases not matched to a gene: 10. The germline V gene encodes CDR1 SGHRS and CDR2 YFSETQ. The data are from a study of T cells in Graves' hyperthyroidism and ophthalmopathy. Template material for amplifying TCR beta CDR3 regions consisted of RNA transcripts. HTBI primers drove first-round RT-PCR of the TCR CDR3. Using its own MiXCR run on the multiplex PCR reads, TCRdb lists one record per CDR3 protein. The sample includes over 450,000 distinct CDR3 sequences, roughly 18% of them seen just once. Out of approximately 9.9 ml of fresh peripheral blood came the PBMCs.

Material for sequencing was blood. V gene TRBV5-1 combines with J gene TRBJ2-7; 7 bases line up with TRBD1. The clonotype originates from a woman younger than 30 with Graves' ophthalmopathy. This chain's CDR3 is CASSPITGTVEQYF. In DNA form, the CDR3 reads TGCGCCAGCAGCCCAATCACTGGGACAGTCGAGCAGTACTTC.